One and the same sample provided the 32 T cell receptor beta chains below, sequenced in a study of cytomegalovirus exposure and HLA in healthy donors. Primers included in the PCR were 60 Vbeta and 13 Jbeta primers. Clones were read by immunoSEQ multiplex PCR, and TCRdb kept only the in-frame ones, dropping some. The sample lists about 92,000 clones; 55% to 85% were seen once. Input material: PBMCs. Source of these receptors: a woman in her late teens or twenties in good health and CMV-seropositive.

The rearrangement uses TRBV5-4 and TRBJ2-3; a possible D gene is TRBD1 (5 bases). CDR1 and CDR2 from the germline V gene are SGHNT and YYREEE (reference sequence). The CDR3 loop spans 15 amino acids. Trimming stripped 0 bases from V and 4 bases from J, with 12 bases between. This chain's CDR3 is CASSLVGARSDTQYF. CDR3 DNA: TGTGCCAGCAGCTTGGTAGGGGCAAGGTCAGATACGCAGTATTTT. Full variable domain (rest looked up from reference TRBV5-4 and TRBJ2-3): ETGVTQSPTHLIKTRGQQVTLRCSSQSGHNTVSWYQQALGQGPQFIFQYYREEENGRGNFPPRFSGLQFPNYSSELNVNALELDDSALYLCASSLVGARSDTQYFGPGTRLTVL.

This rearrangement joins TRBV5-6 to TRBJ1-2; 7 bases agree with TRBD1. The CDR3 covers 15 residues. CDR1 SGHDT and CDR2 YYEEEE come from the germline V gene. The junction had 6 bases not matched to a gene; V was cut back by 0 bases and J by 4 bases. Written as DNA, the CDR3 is TGTGCCAGCAGCTTGGGTCAGGGGGGAGGCTATGGCTACACCTTC. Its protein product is CASSLGQGGGYGYTF. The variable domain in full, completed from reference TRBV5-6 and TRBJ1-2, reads DAGVTQSPTHLIKTRGQQVTLRCSPKSGHDTVSWYQQALGQGPQFIFQYYEEEERQRGNFPDRFSGHQFPNYSSELNVNALLLGDSALYLCASSLGQGGGYGYTFGSGTRLTVV.

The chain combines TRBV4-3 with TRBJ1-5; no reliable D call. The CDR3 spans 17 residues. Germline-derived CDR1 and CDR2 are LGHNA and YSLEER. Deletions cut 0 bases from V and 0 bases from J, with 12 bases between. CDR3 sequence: CASSQDRLAYSNQPQHF. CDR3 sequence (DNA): TGCGCCAGCAGCCAAGATCGGTTAGCTTATAGCAATCAGCCCCAGCATTTT.

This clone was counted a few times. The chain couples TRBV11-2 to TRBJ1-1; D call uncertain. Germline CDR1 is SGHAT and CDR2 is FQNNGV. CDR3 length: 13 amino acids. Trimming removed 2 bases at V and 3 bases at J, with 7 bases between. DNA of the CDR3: TGTGCCAGCAGCTTACGGAGGGACACTGAAGCTTTCTTT. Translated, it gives CASSLRRDTEAFF.

The CDR3 DNA sequence: TGTGCCAGCAGTGACGCCGGGACAGTAAACCACGAGCAGTACTTC. It specifies CASSDAGTVNHEQYF. This chain links TRBV6-1 with TRBJ2-7, with 7 bases matching TRBD1. The CDR3 is 15 amino acids. From germline, CDR1 is MNHNS and CDR2 SASEGT. The trim removed 3 bases at V and 5 bases at J, leaving 10 bases unmatched.

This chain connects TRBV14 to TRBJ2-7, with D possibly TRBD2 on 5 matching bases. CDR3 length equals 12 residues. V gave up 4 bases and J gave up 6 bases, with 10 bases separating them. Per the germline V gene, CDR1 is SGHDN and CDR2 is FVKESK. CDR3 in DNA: TGTGCCAGCAGCCCCTTAGGAGGCGAGCAGTACTTC. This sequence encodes CASSPLGGEQYF. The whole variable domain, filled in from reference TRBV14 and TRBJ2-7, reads EAGVTQFPSHSVIEKGQTVTLRCDPISGHDNLYWYRRVMGKEIKFLLHFVKESKQDESGMPNNRFLAERTGGTYSTLKVQPAELEDSGVYFCASSPLGGEQYFGPGTRLTVT.

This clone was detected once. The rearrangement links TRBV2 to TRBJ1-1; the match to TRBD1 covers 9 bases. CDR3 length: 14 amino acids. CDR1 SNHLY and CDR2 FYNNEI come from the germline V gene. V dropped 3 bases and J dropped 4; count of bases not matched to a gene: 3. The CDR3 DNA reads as TGTGCCAGCAGTGAGACAGGGGGTATCACTGAAGCTTTCTTT. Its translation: CASSETGGITEAFF.

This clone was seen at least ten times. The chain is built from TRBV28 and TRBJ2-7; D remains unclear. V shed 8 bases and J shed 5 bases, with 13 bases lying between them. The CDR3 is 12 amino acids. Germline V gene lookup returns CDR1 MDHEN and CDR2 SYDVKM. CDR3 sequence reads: CASRPGVDEQYF. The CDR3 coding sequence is TGTGCCAGCCGACCAGGTGTGGACGAGCAGTACTTC.

CDR3 loop: CASSLVGLPLDEAFF. In nucleotides, the CDR3 is TGTGCCAGCAGCCTGGTGGGACTACCGTTGGATGAAGCTTTCTTT. The chain uses TRBV28 and TRBJ1-1, with a tentative D call TRBD1 (5 bases). The CDR3 contains 15 residues. V was trimmed by 6 bases and J by 7 bases, leaving 21 bases between them. Per germline, CDR1 MDHEN and CDR2 SYDVKM.

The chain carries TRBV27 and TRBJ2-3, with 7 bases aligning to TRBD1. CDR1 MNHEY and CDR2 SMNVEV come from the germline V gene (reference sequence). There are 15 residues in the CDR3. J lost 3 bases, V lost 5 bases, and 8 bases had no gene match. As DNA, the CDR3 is TGTGCCAGCAGTGCGACAGGGTCGGTTACAGATACGCAGTATTTT. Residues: CASSATGSVTDTQYF.

The CDR3 nucleotides are TGTGCCAGCAGCGTAGTGACTAGCGGGACCGGGGAGCTGTTTTTT. It is translated as CASSVVTSGTGELFF. The chain joins TRBV9 to TRBJ2-2; 10 bases map to TRBD2. The CDR3 is 15 residues long. The V segment lost 0 bases and the J segment 5 bases; nucleotides outside the gene matches: 1. Germline values: CDR1 SGDLS, CDR2 YYNGEE.

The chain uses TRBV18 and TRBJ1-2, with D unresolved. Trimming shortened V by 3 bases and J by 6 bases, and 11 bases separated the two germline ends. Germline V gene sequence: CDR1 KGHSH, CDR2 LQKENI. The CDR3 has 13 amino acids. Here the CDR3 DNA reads TGTGCCAGCTCACCTCGGGGTAGGGATGGCTACACCTTC. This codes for CASSPRGRDGYTF. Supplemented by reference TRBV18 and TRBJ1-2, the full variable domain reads NAGVMQNPRHLVRRRGQEARLRCSPMKGHSHVYWYRQLPEEGLKFMVYLQKENIIDESGMPKERFSAEFPKEGPSILRIQQVVRGDSAAYFCASSPRGRDGYTFGSGTRLTVV.

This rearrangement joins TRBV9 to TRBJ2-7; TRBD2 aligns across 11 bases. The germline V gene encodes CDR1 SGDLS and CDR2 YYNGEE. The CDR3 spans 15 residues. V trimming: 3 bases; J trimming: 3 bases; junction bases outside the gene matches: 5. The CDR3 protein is CASSALAGVGYEQYF. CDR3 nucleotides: TGTGCCAGCAGCGCACTAGCGGGAGTGGGCTACGAGCAGTACTTC. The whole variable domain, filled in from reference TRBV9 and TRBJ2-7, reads DSGVTQTPKHLITATGQRVTLRCSPRSGDLSVYWYQQSLDQGLQFLIQYYNGEERAKGNILERFSAQQFPDLHSELNLSSLELGDSALYFCASSALAGVGYEQYFGPGTRLTVT.

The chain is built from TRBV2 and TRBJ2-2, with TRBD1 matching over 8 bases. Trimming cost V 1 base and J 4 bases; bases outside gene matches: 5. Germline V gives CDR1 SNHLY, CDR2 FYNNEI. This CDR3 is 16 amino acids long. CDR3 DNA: TGTGCCAGCAGTGAAGTCGGGACAGGACTCACCGGGGAGCTGTTTTTT. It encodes CASSEVGTGLTGELFF.

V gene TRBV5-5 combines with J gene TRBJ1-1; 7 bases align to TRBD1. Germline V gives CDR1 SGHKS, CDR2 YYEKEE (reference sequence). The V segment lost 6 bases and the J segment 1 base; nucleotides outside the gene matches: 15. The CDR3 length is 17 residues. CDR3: CASTLLGGPPRNTEAFF. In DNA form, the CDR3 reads TGTGCCAGCACCCTCTTAGGGGGCCCCCCACGGAACACTGAAGCTTTCTTT.

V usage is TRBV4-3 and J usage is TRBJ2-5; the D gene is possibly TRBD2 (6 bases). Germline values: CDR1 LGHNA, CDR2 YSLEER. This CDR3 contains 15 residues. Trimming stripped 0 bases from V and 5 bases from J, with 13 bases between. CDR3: CASSQDLASGETQYF. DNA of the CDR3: TGCGCCAGCAGCCAAGATCTAGCGAGCGGGGAGACCCAGTACTTC.

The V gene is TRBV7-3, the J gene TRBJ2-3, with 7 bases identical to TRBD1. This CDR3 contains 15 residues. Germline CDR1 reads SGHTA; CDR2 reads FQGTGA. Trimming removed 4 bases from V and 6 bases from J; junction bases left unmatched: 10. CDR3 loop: CASSSPRGIADTQYF. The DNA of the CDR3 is TGTGCCAGCAGCTCCCCCAGGGGGATCGCGGATACGCAGTATTTT.

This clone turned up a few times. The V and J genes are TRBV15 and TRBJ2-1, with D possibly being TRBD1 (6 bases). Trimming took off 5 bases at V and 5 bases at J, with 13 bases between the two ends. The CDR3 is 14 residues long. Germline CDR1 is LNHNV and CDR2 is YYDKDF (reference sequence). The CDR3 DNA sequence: TGTGCCACCAGCCTTACAGGGACGAACAATGAGCAGTTCTTC. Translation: CATSLTGTNNEQFF.

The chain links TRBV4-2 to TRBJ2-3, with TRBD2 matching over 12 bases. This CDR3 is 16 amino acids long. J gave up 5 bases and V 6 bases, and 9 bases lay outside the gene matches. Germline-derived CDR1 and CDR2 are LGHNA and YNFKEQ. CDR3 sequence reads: CASRASGGARGDTQYF. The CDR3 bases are TGTGCCAGCAGGGCTAGCGGGGGGGCAAGGGGAGATACGCAGTATTTT.

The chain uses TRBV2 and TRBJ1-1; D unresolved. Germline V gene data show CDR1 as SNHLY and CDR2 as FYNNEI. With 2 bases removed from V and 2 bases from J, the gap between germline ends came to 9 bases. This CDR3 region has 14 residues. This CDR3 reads CASSESRLNTEAFF. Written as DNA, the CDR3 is TGTGCCAGCAGTGAATCGCGGTTAAACACTGAAGCTTTCTTT.

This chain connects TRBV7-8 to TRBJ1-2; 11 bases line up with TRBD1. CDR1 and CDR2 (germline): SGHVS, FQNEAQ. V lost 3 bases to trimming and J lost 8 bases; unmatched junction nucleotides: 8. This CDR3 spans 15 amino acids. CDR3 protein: CASSLKGQGVGGYTF. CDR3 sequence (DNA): TGTGCCAGCAGCTTGAAGGGACAGGGGGTTGGGGGCTACACCTTC. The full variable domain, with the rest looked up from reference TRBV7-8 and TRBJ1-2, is GAGVSQSPRYKVAKRGQDVALRCDPISGHVSLFWYQQALGQGPEFLTYFQNEAQLDKSGLPSDRFFAERPEGSVSTLKIQRTQQEDSAVYLCASSLKGQGVGGYTFGSGTRLTVV.

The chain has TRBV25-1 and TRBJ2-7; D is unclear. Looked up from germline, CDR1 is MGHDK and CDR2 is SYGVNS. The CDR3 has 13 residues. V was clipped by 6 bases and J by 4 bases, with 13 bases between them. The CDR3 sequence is CASRYILRYEQYF. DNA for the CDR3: TGTGCCAGCAGGTACATCTTACGTTACGAGCAGTACTTC.

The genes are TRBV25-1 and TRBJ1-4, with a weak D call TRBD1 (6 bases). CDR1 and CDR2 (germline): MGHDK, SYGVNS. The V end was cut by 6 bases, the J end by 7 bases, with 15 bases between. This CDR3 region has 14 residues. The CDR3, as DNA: TGTGCCAGCAGCTCCGGACAGAGGGGTGAAAAACTGTTTTTT. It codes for CASSSGQRGEKLFF.

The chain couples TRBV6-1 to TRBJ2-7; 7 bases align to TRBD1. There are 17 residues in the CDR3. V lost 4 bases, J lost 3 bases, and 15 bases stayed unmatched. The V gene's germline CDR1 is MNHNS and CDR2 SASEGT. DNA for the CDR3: TGTGCCAGCAGTGGCTTTTACAGGGGAGCCCCTGTCTACGAGCAGTACTTC. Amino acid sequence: CASSGFYRGAPVYEQYF.

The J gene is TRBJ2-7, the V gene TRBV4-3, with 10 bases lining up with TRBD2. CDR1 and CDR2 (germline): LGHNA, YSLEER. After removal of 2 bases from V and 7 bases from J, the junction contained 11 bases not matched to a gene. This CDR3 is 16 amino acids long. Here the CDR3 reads CASSQTLTAGGLEQYF. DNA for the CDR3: TGCGCCAGCAGCCAAACCCTGACAGCGGGGGGGCTAGAGCAGTACTTC.

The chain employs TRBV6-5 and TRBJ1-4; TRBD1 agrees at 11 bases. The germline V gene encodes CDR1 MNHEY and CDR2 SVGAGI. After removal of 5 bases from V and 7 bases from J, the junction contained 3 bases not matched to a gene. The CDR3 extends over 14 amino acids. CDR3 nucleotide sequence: TGTGCCAGCAGTGGACAGGGGGCAGGTGAAAAACTGTTTTTT. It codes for CASSGQGAGEKLFF.

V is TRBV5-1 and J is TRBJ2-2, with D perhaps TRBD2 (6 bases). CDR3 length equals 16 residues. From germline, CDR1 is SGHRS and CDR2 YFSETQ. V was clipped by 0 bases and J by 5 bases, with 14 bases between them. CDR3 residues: CASSLAWRGATGELFF. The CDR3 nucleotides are TGCGCCAGCAGCTTGGCCTGGAGGGGTGCGACCGGGGAGCTGTTTTTT.

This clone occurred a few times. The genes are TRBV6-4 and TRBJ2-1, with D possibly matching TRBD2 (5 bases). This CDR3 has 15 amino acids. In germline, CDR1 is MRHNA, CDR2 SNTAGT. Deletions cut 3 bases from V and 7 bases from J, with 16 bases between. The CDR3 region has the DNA TGTGCCAGCAGTGAGGAGTTTGGGAGCTGGAATGAGCAGTTCTTC. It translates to CASSEEFGSWNEQFF.

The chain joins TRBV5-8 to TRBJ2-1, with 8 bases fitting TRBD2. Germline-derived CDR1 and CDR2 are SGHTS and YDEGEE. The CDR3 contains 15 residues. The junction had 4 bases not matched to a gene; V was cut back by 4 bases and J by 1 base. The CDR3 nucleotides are TGTGCCAGCAGCATTACTAGCGGATCCTACAATGAGCAGTTCTTC. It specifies CASSITSGSYNEQFF. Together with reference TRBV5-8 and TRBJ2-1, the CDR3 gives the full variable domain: EAGVTQSPTHLIKTRGQQATLRCSPISGHTSVYWYQQALGLGLQFLLWYDEGEERNRGNFPPRFSGRQFPNYSSELNVNALELEDSALYLCASSITSGSYNEQFFGPGTRLTVL.

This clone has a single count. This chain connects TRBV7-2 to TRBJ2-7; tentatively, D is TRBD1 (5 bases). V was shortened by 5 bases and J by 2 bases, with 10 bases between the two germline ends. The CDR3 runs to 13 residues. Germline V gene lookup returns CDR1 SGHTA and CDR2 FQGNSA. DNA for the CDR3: TGTGCCAGCAGCCAACCAGGGACCTACGAGCAGTACTTC. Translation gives CASSQPGTYEQYF.

Here the CDR3 reads CASSSDRVGNEQYF. The CDR3 nucleotides read TGCGCCAGCAGCTCCGACAGGGTCGGGAACGAGCAGTACTTC. V is TRBV5-1 and J is TRBJ2-7, with 7 nucleotides matching TRBD1. The junction had 8 bases not matched to a gene; V was cut back by 3 bases and J by 5 bases. This CDR3 comprises 14 residues. The V gene's germline CDR1 is SGHRS and CDR2 YFSETQ.

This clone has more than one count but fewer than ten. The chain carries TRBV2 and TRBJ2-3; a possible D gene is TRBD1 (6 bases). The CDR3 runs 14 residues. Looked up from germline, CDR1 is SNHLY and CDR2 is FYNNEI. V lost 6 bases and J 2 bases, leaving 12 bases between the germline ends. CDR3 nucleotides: TGTGCCAGCAGCGGAACAGGGTTCACAGATACGCAGTATTTT. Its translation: CASSGTGFTDTQYF.